The rows below give T cell receptor beta chains drawn from one sample of a study of resident and recirculating memory T cells in vitiligo. Some clones are missing from TCRdb's copy, which holds only in-frame ones; the method was immunoSEQ multiplex PCR. There are more than 70,000 clones in the sample; 90% to 95% occur only once, and more than 4.5% lies in the top ten. Source material: blood. All receptors derive from a male donor with vitiligo. The CDR3 runs from the conserved cysteine through the conserved F or W. Fields, in order: CDR3 protein, V gene.

CDR3 protein: CASSMGTGDYEQYF
V gene: TRBV19

CDR3 protein: CAISESIGGVGSYGYTF
V gene: TRBV10-3

CDR3 protein: CASGPEGFLRLNEQFF
V gene: TRBV28

CDR3 protein: CASSLMGQEPEKLFF
V gene: TRBV7-2

CDR3 protein: CASGRGNEQFF
V gene: TRBV6-5

CDR3 protein: CASSIIAGAPPYEQYF
V gene: TRBV28

CDR3 protein: CASSLVKFRFPHGYTF
V gene: TRBV11-2

CDR3 protein: CAISVSDRGAGELFF
V gene: TRBV10-3

CDR3 protein: CASSPLFSGRGAYEQYF
V gene: TRBV4-1

CDR3 protein: CASSLSPGLGDTQYF
V gene: TRBV27

CDR3 protein: CASISGAYNEQFF
V gene: TRBV7-2

CDR3 protein: CASSSGGASSEQYF
V gene: TRBV7-2

CDR3 protein: CASSIGQGGGNEQFF
V gene: TRBV19

CDR3 protein: CASSPGGFLSQPQHF
V gene: TRBV5-5

CDR3 protein: CASSAPRQIRTF
V gene: TRBV5-4

CDR3 protein: CASTFAGNEQFF
V gene: TRBV19

CDR3 protein: CASRTSGTASHQPQHF
V gene: TRBV4-1

CDR3 protein: CASSALGAHNQPQHF
V gene: TRBV19

CDR3 protein: CASVPRTGVNEQFF
V gene: TRBV27

CDR3 protein: CASSERAGGPGEQFF
V gene: TRBV2

CDR3 protein: CASSQGASAAYVYEQYF
V gene: TRBV28

CDR3 protein: CASSLGPATYEQYF
V gene: TRBV7-3

CDR3 protein: CASSLDSSNEKLFF
V gene: TRBV18

CDR3 protein: CASSVPGGETQYF
V gene: TRBV7-9

CDR3 protein: CASSLAPLAGDTQYF
V gene: TRBV5-1

CDR3 protein: CASRSGSRTDTQYF
V gene: TRBV5-8

CDR3 protein: CASSPRRRGGYGYTF
V gene: TRBV4-1

CDR3 protein: CASSPRDGGSYNEQFF
V gene: TRBV5-1

CDR3 protein: CASSRDQPQHF
V gene: TRBV2

CDR3 protein: CASSPAAHSYEQYF
V gene: TRBV7-3

CDR3 protein: CASSMAGGPETQYF
V gene: TRBV19

CDR3 protein: CASSPNEDLGGSYGYTF
V gene: TRBV18

CDR3 protein: CASSVGERDTQYF
V gene: TRBV9

CDR3 protein: CASSHNPGNEQFF
V gene: TRBV28

CDR3 protein: CASSFGDHGNEKLFF
V gene: TRBV11-3

CDR3 protein: CASSLRAGGDQPQHF
V gene: TRBV7-3

CDR3 protein: CATSRVAFSYEQYF
V gene: TRBV15

CDR3 protein: CASSLAAHRNTEAFF
V gene: TRBV5-1

CDR3 protein: CSARAIHTLFF
V gene: TRBV20-1

CDR3 protein: CAIRRTSGSYEQYF
V gene: TRBV10-3

CDR3 protein: CASTDTSGTDNEQFF
V gene: TRBV28

CDR3 protein: CASSDKGGYNEQFF
V gene: TRBV2